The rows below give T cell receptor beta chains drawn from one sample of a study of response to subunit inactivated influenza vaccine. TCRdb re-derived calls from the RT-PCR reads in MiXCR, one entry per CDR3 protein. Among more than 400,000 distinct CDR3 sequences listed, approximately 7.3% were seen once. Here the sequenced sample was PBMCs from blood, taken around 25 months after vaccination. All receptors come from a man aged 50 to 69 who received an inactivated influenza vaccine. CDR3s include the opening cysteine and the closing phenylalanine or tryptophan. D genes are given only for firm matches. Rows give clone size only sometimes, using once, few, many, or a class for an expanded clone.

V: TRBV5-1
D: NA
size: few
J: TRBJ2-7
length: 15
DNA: TGCGCCAGCAGCTCGTCGACAGGAAGCTCCTACGAGCAGTACTTC
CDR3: CASSSSTGSSYEQYF

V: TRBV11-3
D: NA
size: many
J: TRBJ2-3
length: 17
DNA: TGTGCCAGCAGCTTAGAGATTGTGGGCGCGAGGAAAGATACGCAGTATTTT
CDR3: CASSLEIVGARKDTQYF

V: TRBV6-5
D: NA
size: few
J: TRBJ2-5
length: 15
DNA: TGTGCCAGCAGTTACCTCAGGGGTCCTCAAGAGACCCAGTACTTC
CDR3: CASSYLRGPQETQYF

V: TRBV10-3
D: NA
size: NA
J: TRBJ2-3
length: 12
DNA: TGTGCCATCTCTAATACAGGGGATACGCAGTATTTT
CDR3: CAISNTGDTQYF

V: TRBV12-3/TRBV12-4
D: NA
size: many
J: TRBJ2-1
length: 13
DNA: TGTGCCAGCAGTTGGACAGAAAACAATGAGCAGTTCTTC
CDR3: CASSWTENNEQFF

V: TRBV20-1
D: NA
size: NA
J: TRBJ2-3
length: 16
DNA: TGCTGTGCTAGTGACCGGGTGCGGGGGCACACAGATACGCAGTATTTT
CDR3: CCASDRVRGHTDTQYF

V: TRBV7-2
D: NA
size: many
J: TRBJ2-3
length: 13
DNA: TGTGCCAGCGCACGACAGTCGACAGATACGCAGTATTTT
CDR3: CASARQSTDTQYF

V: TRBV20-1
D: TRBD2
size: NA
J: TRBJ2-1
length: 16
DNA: TGCAGTGCGAAGGAGTCTAGCGGGGTTGCCTACAATGAGCAGTTCTTC
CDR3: CSAKESSGVAYNEQFF

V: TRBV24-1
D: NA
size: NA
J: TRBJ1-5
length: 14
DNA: TGTGCCACCAGTGACTCGGACAGTTTGAGACCCCAGCATTTT
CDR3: CATSDSDSLRPQHF

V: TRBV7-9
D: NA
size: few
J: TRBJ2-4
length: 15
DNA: TGTGCCAGCAGCTTTACACCGGGACATGAAAACATTCAGTACTTC
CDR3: CASSFTPGHENIQYF

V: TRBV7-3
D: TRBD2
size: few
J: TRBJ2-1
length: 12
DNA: TGTGCCAGCAGTTCGGGACTAGGCGTGCAGTTCTTC
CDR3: CASSSGLGVQFF

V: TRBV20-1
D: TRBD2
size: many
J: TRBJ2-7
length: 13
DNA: TGCAGTGCTAAGGGACTAGCGGACTACGAGCAGTACTTC
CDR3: CSAKGLADYEQYF

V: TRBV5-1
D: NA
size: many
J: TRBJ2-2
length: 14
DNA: TGCGCCAGCAGCATGTCATCGAGGACCGGGGAGCTGTTTTTT
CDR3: CASSMSSRTGELFF

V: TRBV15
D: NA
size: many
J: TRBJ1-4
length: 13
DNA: TGTGCCACCAGCAGAGATCGAGTCGCGGGTCTGTTTTTT
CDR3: CATSRDRVAGLFF

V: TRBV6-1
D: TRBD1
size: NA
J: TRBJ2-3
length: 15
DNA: TGTGCCAGCAGTGGCCGGGACAGAATCACAGATACGCAGTATTTT
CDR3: CASSGRDRITDTQYF

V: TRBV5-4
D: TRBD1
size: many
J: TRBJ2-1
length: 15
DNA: TGTGCCAGCAGCCCCCGGGACAGGGATAGGAATGAGCAGTTCTTC
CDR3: CASSPRDRDRNEQFF

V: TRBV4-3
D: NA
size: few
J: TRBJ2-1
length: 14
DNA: TGCGCCAGCAGCCGGTTAACAGGTGACAATGAGCAGTTCTTC
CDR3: CASSRLTGDNEQFF

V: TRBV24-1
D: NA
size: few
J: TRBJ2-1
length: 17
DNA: TGTGCCACCAGTGATCCGGGGGTTACCAACAAGGGGAATGAGCAGTTCTTC
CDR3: CATSDPGVTNKGNEQFF

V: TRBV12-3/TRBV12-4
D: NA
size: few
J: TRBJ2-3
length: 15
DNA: TGTGCCACCAATAGGGGATTAGTTGGCGCAGATACGCAGTATTTT
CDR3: CATNRGLVGADTQYF

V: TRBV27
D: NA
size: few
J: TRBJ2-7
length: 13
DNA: TGTGCCAGCAGTGAAGGCCCTGGGTACGAGCAGTACTTC
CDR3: CASSEGPGYEQYF

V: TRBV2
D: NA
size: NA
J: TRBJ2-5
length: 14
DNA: TGTGCCAGCAGTGAAGGGGCGGTACAAGAGACCCAGTACTTC
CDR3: CASSEGAVQETQYF

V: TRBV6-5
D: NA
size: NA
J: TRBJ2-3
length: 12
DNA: TGTGCCAGCAGTTACGGAGAAGATACGCAGTATTTT
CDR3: CASSYGEDTQYF

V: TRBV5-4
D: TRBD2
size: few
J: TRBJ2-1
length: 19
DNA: TGTGCCAGCAGCTTGGTCAGGGGAACTAGCGGAGTCTCCTACAATGAGCAGTTCTTC
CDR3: CASSLVRGTSGVSYNEQFF

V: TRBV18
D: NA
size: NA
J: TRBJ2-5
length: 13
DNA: TGTGCCAGCTCACCTTGGGGTGGTGAGACCCAGTACTTC
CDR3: CASSPWGGETQYF

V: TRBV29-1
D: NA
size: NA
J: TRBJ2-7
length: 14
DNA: TGCAGCGTTGAAGAAGGAGGGGCGAGATACGAGCAGTACTTC
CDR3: CSVEEGGARYEQYF

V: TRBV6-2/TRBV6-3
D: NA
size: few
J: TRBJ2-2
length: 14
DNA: TGTGCCAGCAGTAGCCCGGGGGAGACCGGGGAGCTGTTTTTT
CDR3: CASSSPGETGELFF

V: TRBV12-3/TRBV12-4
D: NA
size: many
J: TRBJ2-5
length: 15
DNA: TGTGCCAGCAGTTCCCCGCGGTTTTGGGGGGAGACCCAGTACTTC
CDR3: CASSSPRFWGETQYF

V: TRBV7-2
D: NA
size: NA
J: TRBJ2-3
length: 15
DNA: TGTGCCAGCAGCGACTTCCTTAGCGCCACAGATACGCAGTATTTT
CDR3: CASSDFLSATDTQYF

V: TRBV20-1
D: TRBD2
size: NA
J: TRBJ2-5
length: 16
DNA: TGCAGTGCTAGAGGGACTAGCGGGAGTGGGGGTGAGACCCAGTACTTC
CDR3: CSARGTSGSGGETQYF

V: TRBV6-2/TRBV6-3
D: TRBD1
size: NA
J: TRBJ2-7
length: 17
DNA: TGTGCCAGCAGTTACTCGATTTGGGCAGGGGGCTCCTACGAGCAGTACTTC
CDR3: CASSYSIWAGGSYEQYF

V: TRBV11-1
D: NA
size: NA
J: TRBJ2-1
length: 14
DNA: TGTGCCAGCAGCGTCGGAGAAGTCGACAATGAGCAGTTCTTC
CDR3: CASSVGEVDNEQFF

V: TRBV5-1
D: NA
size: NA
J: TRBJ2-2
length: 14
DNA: TGCGCCAGCAGCTTGGTTTCACCCACCGGGGAGCTGTTTTTT
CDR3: CASSLVSPTGELFF

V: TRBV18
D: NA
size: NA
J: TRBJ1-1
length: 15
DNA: TGTGCCAGCTCACCAAGCGTGGTAAGGAACACTGAAGCTTTCTTT
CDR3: CASSPSVVRNTEAFF

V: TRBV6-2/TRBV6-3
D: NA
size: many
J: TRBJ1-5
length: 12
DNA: TGTGCCAGCAGGGACAGCAATCAGCCCCAGCATTTT
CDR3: CASRDSNQPQHF

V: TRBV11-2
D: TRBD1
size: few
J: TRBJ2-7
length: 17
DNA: TGTGCCAGCAGCGCGAGACGGCGGGACAGGGTATACTACGAGCAGTACTTC
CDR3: CASSARRRDRVYYEQYF

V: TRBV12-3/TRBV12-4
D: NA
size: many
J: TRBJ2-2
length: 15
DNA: TGTGCCAGCAGTTTTGCAGTCGAAGGGCCCGGGGAGCTGTTTTTT
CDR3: CASSFAVEGPGELFF

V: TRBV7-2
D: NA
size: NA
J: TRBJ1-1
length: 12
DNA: TGTGCCAGCAGCTTAGGTACCCTGGGGGCTTTCTTT
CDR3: CASSLGTLGAFF

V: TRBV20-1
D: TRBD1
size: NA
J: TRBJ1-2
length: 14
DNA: TGCAGTGCTAGTCCCTCGACAGGGATCTATGGCTACACCTTC
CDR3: CSASPSTGIYGYTF

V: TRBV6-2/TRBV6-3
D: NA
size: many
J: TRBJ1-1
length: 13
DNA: TGTGCCAGCTTTGGCAGGTCGAACACTGAAGCTTTCTTT
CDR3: CASFGRSNTEAFF

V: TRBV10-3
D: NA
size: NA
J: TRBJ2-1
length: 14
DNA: TGTGCCATCAGGAGTTCGGGGGGCGAGGGTGAGCAGTTCTTC
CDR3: CAIRSSGGEGEQFF

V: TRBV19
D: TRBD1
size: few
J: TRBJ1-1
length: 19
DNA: TGTGCCAGTAGTATCGCAGGTCAGGGGGCCCAAAGAACCAACACTGAAGCTTTCTTT
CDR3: CASSIAGQGAQRTNTEAFF

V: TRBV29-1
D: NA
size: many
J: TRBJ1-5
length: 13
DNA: TGCAGCGTGGAGGGGGATAGCAATCAGCCCCAGCATTTT
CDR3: CSVEGDSNQPQHF

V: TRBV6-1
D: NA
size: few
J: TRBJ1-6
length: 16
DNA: TGTGCCAGCAGTCCTTATCCGGGACGGCATAATTCACCCCTCCACTTT
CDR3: CASSPYPGRHNSPLHF

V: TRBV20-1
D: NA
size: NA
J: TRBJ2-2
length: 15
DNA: TGCAGTGCTAGAGATAGCGGCACGAACACCGGGGAGCTGTTTTTT
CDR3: CSARDSGTNTGELFF

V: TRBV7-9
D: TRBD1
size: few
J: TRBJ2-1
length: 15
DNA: TGTGCCAGCAGCTTCCGACAGGGTGACCCGTATGAGCAGTTCTTC
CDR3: CASSFRQGDPYEQFF

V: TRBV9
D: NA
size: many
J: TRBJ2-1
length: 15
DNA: TGTGCCAGCAGCCCCACCGGGAGCTCCTACAATGAGCAGTTCTTC
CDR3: CASSPTGSSYNEQFF